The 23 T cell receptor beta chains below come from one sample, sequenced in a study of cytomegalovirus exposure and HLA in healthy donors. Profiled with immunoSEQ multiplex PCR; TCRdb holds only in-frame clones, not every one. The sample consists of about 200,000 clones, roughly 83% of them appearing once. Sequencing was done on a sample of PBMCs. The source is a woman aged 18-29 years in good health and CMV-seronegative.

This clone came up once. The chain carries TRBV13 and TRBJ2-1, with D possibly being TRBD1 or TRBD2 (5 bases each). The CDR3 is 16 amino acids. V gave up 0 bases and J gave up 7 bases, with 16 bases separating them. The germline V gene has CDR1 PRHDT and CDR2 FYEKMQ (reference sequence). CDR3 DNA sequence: TGTGCCAGCAGCTTAGGCCTAAAAGGGGAGTGGAATGAGCAGTTCTTC. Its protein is CASSLGLKGEWNEQFF.

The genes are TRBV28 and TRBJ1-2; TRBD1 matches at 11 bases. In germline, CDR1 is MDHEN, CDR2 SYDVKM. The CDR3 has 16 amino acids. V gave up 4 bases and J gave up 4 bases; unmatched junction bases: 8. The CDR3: CASSSYGQGARYGYTF. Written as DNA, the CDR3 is TGTGCCAGCAGTTCATACGGACAGGGGGCACGCTATGGCTACACCTTC.

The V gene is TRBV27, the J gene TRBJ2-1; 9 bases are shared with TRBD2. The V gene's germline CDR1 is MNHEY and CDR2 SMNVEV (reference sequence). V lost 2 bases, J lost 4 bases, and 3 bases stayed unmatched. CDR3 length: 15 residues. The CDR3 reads CASSLGAGGYNEQFF. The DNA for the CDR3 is TGTGCCAGCAGTTTAGGAGCGGGGGGTTACAATGAGCAGTTCTTC.

The CDR3 nucleotides read TGTGCCTGCACCCTGGGGGCAGGGAATGAGCAGTTCTTC. It encodes CACTLGAGNEQFF. The chain joins TRBV30 to TRBJ2-1; maybe TRBD1 (6 bases). The length of the CDR3 is 13 residues. Germline values: CDR1 GTSNPN, CDR2 SVGIG (reference sequence). V was cut by 6 bases and J by 7 bases, with 16 bases left in between.

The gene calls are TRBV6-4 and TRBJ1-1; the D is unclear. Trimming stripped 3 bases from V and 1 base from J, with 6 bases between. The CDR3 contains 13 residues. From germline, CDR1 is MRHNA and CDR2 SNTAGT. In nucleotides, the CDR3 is TGTGCCAGCAGTGAGGTGCCGAACACTGAAGCTTTCTTT. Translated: CASSEVPNTEAFF.

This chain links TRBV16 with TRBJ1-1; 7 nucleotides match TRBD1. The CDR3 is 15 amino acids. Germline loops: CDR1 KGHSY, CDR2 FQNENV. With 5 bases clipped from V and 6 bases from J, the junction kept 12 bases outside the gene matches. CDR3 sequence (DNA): TGTGCCAGCAGCGTATCCGGGACAGAGGTCGCTGAAGCTTTCTTT. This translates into CASSVSGTEVAEAFF.

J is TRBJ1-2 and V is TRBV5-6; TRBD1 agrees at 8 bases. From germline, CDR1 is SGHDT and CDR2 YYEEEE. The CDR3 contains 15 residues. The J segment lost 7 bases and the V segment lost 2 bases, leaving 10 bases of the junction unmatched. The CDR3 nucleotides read TGTGCCAGCAGCTTCCTCGACAGGGGCTTAGGTGGCTACACCTTC. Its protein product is CASSFLDRGLGGYTF.

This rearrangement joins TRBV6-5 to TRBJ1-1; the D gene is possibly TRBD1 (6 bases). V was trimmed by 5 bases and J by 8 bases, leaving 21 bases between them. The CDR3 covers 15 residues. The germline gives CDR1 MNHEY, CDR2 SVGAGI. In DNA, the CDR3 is TGTGCCAGCAGTGCCGCGGGTGGGGGGCCCCAAGAAGCTTTCTTT. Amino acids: CASSAAGGGPQEAFF.

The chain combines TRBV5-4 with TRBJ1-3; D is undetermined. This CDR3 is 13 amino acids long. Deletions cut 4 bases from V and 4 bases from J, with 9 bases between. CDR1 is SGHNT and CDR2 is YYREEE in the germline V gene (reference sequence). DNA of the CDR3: TGTGCCAGCAGCGCCGCTGTGGGAAACACCATATATTTT. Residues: CASSAAVGNTIYF.

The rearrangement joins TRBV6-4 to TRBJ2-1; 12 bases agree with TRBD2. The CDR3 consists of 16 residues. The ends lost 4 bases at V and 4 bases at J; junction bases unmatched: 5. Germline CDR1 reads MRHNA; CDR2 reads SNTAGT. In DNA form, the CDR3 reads TGTGCCAGCAGTGGAACTAGCGGGAGGACGTACAATGAGCAGTTCTTC. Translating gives CASSGTSGRTYNEQFF.

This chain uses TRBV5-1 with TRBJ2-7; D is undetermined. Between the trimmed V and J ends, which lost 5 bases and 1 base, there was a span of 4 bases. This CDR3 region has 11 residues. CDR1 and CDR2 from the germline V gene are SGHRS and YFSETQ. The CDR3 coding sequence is TGCGCCAGCAGGGAGTCCTACGAGCAGTACTTC. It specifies CASRESYEQYF.

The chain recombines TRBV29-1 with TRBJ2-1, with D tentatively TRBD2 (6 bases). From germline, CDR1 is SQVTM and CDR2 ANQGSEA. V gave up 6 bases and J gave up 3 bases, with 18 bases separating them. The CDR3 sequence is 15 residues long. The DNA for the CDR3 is TGCAGCGTGGGAGGTAGTTTGAGGGACTACAATGAGCAGTTCTTC. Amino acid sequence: CSVGGSLRDYNEQFF.

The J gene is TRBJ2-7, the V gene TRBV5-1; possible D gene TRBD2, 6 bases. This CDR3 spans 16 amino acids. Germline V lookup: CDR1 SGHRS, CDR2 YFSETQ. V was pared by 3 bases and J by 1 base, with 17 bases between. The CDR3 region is CASSWGVTSKSYEQYF. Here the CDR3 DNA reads TGCGCCAGCAGCTGGGGTGTTACTAGCAAGTCCTACGAGCAGTACTTC.

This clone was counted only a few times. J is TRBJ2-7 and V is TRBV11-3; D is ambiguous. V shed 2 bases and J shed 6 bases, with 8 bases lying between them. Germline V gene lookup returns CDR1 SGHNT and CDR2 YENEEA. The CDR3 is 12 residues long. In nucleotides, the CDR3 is TGTGCCAGCAGCTTAAACGACGGCGAGCAGTACTTC. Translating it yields CASSLNDGEQYF.

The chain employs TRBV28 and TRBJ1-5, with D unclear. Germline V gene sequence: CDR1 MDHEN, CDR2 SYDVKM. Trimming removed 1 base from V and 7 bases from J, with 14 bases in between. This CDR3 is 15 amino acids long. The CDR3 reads CASSLSTTSHQPQHF. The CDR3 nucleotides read TGTGCCAGCAGTTTATCTACGACTTCCCACCAGCCCCAGCATTTT.

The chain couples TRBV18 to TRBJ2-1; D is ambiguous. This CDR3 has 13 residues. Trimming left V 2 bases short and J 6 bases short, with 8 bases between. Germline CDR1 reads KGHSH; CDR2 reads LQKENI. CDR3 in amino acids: CASSPMVGNEQFF. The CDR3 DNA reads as TGTGCCAGCTCACCAATGGTCGGCAATGAGCAGTTCTTC.

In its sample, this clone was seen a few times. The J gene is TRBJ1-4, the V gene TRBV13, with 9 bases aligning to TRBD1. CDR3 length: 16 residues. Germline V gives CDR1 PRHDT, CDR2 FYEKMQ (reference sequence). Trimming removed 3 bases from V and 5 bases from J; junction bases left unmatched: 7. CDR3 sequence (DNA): TGTGCCAGCAGCTTTCGGAGAGGGACAGGGAATGAAAAACTGTTTTTT. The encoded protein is CASSFRRGTGNEKLFF.

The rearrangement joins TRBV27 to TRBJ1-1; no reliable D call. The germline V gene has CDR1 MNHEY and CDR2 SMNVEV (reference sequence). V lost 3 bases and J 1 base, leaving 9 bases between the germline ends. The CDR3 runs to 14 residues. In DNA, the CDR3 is TGTGCCAGCAGTTTTTTGATTTCGAACACTGAAGCTTTCTTT. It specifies CASSFLISNTEAFF.

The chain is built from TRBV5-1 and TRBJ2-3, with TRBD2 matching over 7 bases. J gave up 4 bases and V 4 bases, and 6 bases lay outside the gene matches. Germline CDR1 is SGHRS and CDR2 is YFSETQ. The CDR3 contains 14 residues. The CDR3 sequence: CASSRPLAADTQYF. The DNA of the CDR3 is TGCGCCAGCAGCCGCCCCCTAGCGGCAGATACGCAGTATTTT.

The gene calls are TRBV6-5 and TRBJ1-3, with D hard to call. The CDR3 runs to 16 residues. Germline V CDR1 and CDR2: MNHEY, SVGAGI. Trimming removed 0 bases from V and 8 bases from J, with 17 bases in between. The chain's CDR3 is CASSYSSLSPQDTIYF. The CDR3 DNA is TGTGCCAGCAGTTACTCCTCGCTTTCTCCCCAGGACACCATATATTTT.

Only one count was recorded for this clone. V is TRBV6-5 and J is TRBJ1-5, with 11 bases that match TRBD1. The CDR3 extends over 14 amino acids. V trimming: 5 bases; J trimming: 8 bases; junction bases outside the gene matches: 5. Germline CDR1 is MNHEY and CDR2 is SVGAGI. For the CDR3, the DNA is TGTGCCAGCAGTCCGGACAGGGGGCTAAAGCCCCAGCATTTT. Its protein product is CASSPDRGLKPQHF.

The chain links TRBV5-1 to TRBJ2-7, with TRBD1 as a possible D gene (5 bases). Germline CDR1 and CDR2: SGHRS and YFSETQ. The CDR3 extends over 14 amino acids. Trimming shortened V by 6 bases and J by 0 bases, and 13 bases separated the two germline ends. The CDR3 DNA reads TGCGCCAGCAACCTGGACACAAGCTCCTACGAGCAGTACTTC. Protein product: CASNLDTSSYEQYF.

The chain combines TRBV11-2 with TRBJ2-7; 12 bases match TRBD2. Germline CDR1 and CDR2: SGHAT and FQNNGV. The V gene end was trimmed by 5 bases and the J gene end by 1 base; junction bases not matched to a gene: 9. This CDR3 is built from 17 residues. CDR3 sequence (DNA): TGTGCCAGCAGCCCTGGACTAGCGGGATTAAAATCCTACGAGCAGTACTTC. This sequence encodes CASSPGLAGLKSYEQYF. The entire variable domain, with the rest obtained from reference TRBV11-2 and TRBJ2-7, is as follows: EAGVAQSPRYKIIEKRQSVAFWCNPISGHATLYWYQQILGQGPKLLIQFQNNGVVDDSQLPKDRFSAERLKGVDSTLKIQPAKLEDSAVYLCASSPGLAGLKSYEQYFGPGTRLTVT.